Listed below are T cell receptor beta chains from one sample, sequenced in a study of regulatory T cells in long-lasting Graves disease. TCRdb re-called the multiplex PCR reads with MiXCR, one entry per CDR3 protein. The table shows 400,000 to 500,000 distinct CDR3 sequences, with about 22% occurring only once. The sequencing here drew on peripheral blood mononuclear cells (PBMCs), taken when the disease was refractory, from a patient treated with antithyroid drugs. These receptors originate from a female donor with Graves disease. Both conserved end residues are part of each CDR3. Fields, in order: clone size, J gene, D gene, V gene, CDR3 protein, CDR3 DNA. The D gene is left open where the match is weak. The listing skips clone size in some rows; elsewhere it reads once, few, many or a size class.

clone size: many; J gene: TRBJ2-4; D gene: TRBD2; V gene: TRBV12-3/TRBV12-4; CDR3 protein: CASSQPSGRAAKNIQYF; CDR3 DNA: TGTGCCAGCAGTCAACCCAGCGGGAGGGCCGCCAAAAACATTCAGTACTTC
clone size: NA; J gene: TRBJ2-5; D gene: TRBD2; V gene: TRBV28; CDR3 protein: CASSLSGTSGLQETQYF; CDR3 DNA: TGTGCCAGCAGTTTAAGTGGGACTAGCGGGCTTCAAGAGACCCAGTACTTC
clone size: NA; J gene: TRBJ2-1; D gene: NA; V gene: TRBV7-3; CDR3 protein: CASSYTVSSYNEQFF; CDR3 DNA: TGTGCCAGCAGTTACACAGTGAGCTCCTACAATGAGCAGTTCTTC
clone size: many; J gene: TRBJ2-7; D gene: NA; V gene: TRBV6-1; CDR3 protein: CASSPRLDAEQYF; CDR3 DNA: TGTGCCAGCAGTCCCCGTTTAGATGCCGAGCAGTACTTC
clone size: few; J gene: TRBJ1-1; D gene: NA; V gene: TRBV7-9; CDR3 protein: CASSLVSLWGANTEAFF; CDR3 DNA: TGTGCCAGCAGCTTAGTCTCCCTGTGGGGGGCGAACACTGAAGCTTTCTTT
clone size: many; J gene: TRBJ2-7; D gene: NA; V gene: TRBV7-9; CDR3 protein: CASSSLGNEQYF; CDR3 DNA: TGTGCCAGCAGCTCCCTCGGGAACGAGCAGTACTTC
clone size: NA; J gene: TRBJ1-5; D gene: TRBD1; V gene: TRBV28; CDR3 protein: CASSLGGWGNRGINQPQHF; CDR3 DNA: TGTGCCAGCAGCTTGGGGGGATGGGGTAACAGGGGGATTAATCAGCCCCAGCATTTT
clone size: NA; J gene: TRBJ1-5; D gene: NA; V gene: TRBV5-1; CDR3 protein: CASSLEGGSNQPQHF; CDR3 DNA: TGCGCCAGCAGCTTGGAAGGGGGGAGCAATCAGCCCCAGCATTTT
clone size: few; J gene: TRBJ2-2; D gene: TRBD2; V gene: TRBV19; CDR3 protein: CASNPTGGTGELFF; CDR3 DNA: TGTGCCAGTAACCCGACGGGAGGGACCGGGGAGCTGTTTTTT
clone size: few; J gene: TRBJ1-5; D gene: NA; V gene: TRBV12-3/TRBV12-4; CDR3 protein: CASSLAGPKPQHF; CDR3 DNA: TGTGCCAGCAGTTTAGCCGGACCGAAGCCCCAGCATTTT
clone size: many; J gene: TRBJ1-1; D gene: NA; V gene: TRBV28; CDR3 protein: CASSSEMDTEAFF; CDR3 DNA: TGTGCCAGCAGTTCAGAGATGGACACTGAAGCTTTCTTT
clone size: NA; J gene: TRBJ2-5; D gene: NA; V gene: TRBV18; CDR3 protein: CASSLMSRQETQYF; CDR3 DNA: TGTGCCAGCTCACTGATGTCCAGGCAAGAGACCCAGTACTTC
clone size: NA; J gene: TRBJ1-5; D gene: TRBD1; V gene: TRBV7-9; CDR3 protein: CASSLITGTGTALNQPQHF; CDR3 DNA: TGTGCCAGCAGCCTAATCACCGGGACAGGCACGGCCCTCAATCAGCCCCAGCATTTT
clone size: NA; J gene: TRBJ2-3; D gene: TRBD2; V gene: TRBV28; CDR3 protein: CASSSSGSEDTQYF; CDR3 DNA: TGTGCCAGCAGTTCGAGCGGGAGTGAGGATACGCAGTATTTT
clone size: NA; J gene: TRBJ2-7; D gene: TRBD1; V gene: TRBV29-1; CDR3 protein: CSVMTGFSYEQYF; CDR3 DNA: TGCAGCGTAATGACAGGGTTCTCCTACGAGCAGTACTTC
clone size: few; J gene: TRBJ2-7; D gene: TRBD2; V gene: TRBV5-5; CDR3 protein: CASSLELAGTYEQYF; CDR3 DNA: TGTGCCAGCAGCTTGGAGTTAGCGGGCACCTACGAGCAGTACTTC
clone size: many; J gene: TRBJ1-1; D gene: NA; V gene: TRBV12-3/TRBV12-4; CDR3 protein: CASSLGTEAFF; CDR3 DNA: TGTGCCAGCAGCTTAGGCACTGAAGCTTTCTTT
clone size: many; J gene: TRBJ1-1; D gene: TRBD1; V gene: TRBV29-1; CDR3 protein: CSVDTGGVNTEAFF; CDR3 DNA: TGCAGCGTTGACACAGGGGGTGTGAACACTGAAGCTTTCTTT
clone size: few; J gene: TRBJ1-1; D gene: TRBD1; V gene: TRBV19; CDR3 protein: CASSDLTGTTEAFF; CDR3 DNA: TGTGCCAGTAGTGATTTGACAGGGACTACTGAAGCTTTCTTT
clone size: few; J gene: TRBJ1-4; D gene: NA; V gene: TRBV18; CDR3 protein: CASSPRPGPGEKLFF; CDR3 DNA: TGTGCCAGCTCCCCCCGGCCGGGGCCAGGAGAAAAACTGTTTTTT
clone size: NA; J gene: TRBJ2-7; D gene: NA; V gene: TRBV29-1; CDR3 protein: CSVRPDSSYEQYF; CDR3 DNA: TGCAGCGTTCGGCCAGACTCGAGCTACGAGCAGTACTTC
clone size: few; J gene: TRBJ2-7; D gene: NA; V gene: TRBV7-2; CDR3 protein: CASSLNNIYEQYF; CDR3 DNA: TGTGCCAGCAGCTTAAATAACATCTACGAGCAGTACTTC
clone size: NA; J gene: TRBJ2-7; D gene: TRBD2; V gene: TRBV7-9; CDR3 protein: CASSVSSGGVLREQYF; CDR3 DNA: TGTGCCAGCAGCGTTTCTAGCGGGGGGGTTCTTCGCGAGCAGTACTTC
clone size: NA; J gene: TRBJ2-7; D gene: NA; V gene: TRBV6-2/TRBV6-3; CDR3 protein: CASSSWVSYEQYF; CDR3 DNA: TGTGCCAGCAGTTCCTGGGTTTCCTACGAGCAGTACTTC
clone size: NA; J gene: TRBJ2-7; D gene: NA; V gene: TRBV29-1; CDR3 protein: CSAESGRGSSSYEQYF; CDR3 DNA: TGCAGCGCCGAGAGCGGCCGGGGGTCTTCGTCCTACGAGCAGTACTTC
clone size: NA; J gene: TRBJ2-3; D gene: TRBD1; V gene: TRBV7-2; CDR3 protein: CASSLMGQTSAQYF; CDR3 DNA: TGTGCCAGCAGCTTAATGGGACAGACCTCCGCGCAGTATTTT
clone size: NA; J gene: TRBJ2-5; D gene: TRBD1; V gene: TRBV6-1; CDR3 protein: CASSQPNRGRNF; CDR3 DNA: TGTGCCAGCAGCCAACCCAACAGGGGTCGGAACTTC
clone size: few; J gene: TRBJ1-1; D gene: NA; V gene: TRBV30; CDR3 protein: CAWNRNTEAFF; CDR3 DNA: TGTGCCTGGAATCGAAACACTGAAGCTTTCTTT
clone size: many; J gene: TRBJ1-1; D gene: NA; V gene: TRBV6-1; CDR3 protein: CASSRTSPSTEAFF; CDR3 DNA: TGTGCCAGCAGTCGAACCTCCCCTTCGACGGAAGCTTTCTTT
clone size: many; J gene: TRBJ1-2; D gene: TRBD1; V gene: TRBV2; CDR3 protein: CASSAGQDYGYTF; CDR3 DNA: TGCGCCAGCAGCGCGGGACAGGACTATGGCTACACCTTC
clone size: many; J gene: TRBJ1-1; D gene: NA; V gene: TRBV11-2; CDR3 protein: CASSLGGDFAFF; CDR3 DNA: TGTGCCAGCAGCTTAGGTGGGGACTTTGCTTTCTTT
clone size: NA; J gene: TRBJ2-7; D gene: NA; V gene: TRBV6-2/TRBV6-3; CDR3 protein: CASSLRPVKDEQYF; CDR3 DNA: TGTGCCAGCAGTTTGCGGCCCGTGAAGGACGAGCAGTACTTC
clone size: many; J gene: TRBJ2-7; D gene: TRBD1; V gene: TRBV28; CDR3 protein: CASSPPDRETYEQYF; CDR3 DNA: TGTGCCAGCAGCCCACCGGACAGGGAGACCTACGAGCAGTACTTC
clone size: many; J gene: TRBJ1-4; D gene: NA; V gene: TRBV9; CDR3 protein: CASSISSGVTNEKLFF; CDR3 DNA: TGTGCCAGCAGTATTAGCTCAGGGGTAACTAATGAAAAACTGTTTTTT
clone size: once; J gene: TRBJ2-1; D gene: TRBD2; V gene: TRBV28; CDR3 protein: CASSPLAGVDNEQFF; CDR3 DNA: TGTGCCAGCAGTCCTCTAGCGGGTGTCGACAATGAGCAGTTCTTC
clone size: few; J gene: TRBJ2-5; D gene: NA; V gene: TRBV20-1; CDR3 protein: CSARGLGGFETQYF; CDR3 DNA: TGCAGTGCTAGAGGTTTAGGTGGATTTGAGACCCAGTACTTC
clone size: NA; J gene: TRBJ1-5; D gene: NA; V gene: TRBV5-6; CDR3 protein: CASSLANQGGQPQHF; CDR3 DNA: TGTGCCAGCAGCTTGGCCAACCAGGGCGGTCAGCCCCAGCATTTT
clone size: many; J gene: TRBJ1-4; D gene: TRBD1; V gene: TRBV7-8; CDR3 protein: CASSSGQVVLEKLFF; CDR3 DNA: TGTGCCAGCAGCTCGGGACAGGTGGTTTTAGAAAAACTGTTTTTT
clone size: few; J gene: TRBJ2-2; D gene: NA; V gene: TRBV6-2/TRBV6-3; CDR3 protein: CASSEFSSFSGELFF; CDR3 DNA: TGTGCCAGCAGTGAATTTTCTAGTTTCTCCGGGGAGCTGTTTTTT
clone size: NA; J gene: TRBJ1-2; D gene: NA; V gene: TRBV7-2; CDR3 protein: CASSLVGGSNYGYTF; CDR3 DNA: TGTGCCAGCAGCTTAGTAGGTGGCTCAAACTATGGCTACACCTTC
clone size: NA; J gene: TRBJ1-1; D gene: NA; V gene: TRBV18; CDR3 protein: CASSPGIAAGENTEAFF; CDR3 DNA: TGTGCCAGCTCACCAGGGATCGCCGCAGGGGAGAACACTGAAGCTTTCTTT
clone size: many; J gene: TRBJ2-1; D gene: NA; V gene: TRBV12-3/TRBV12-4; CDR3 protein: CASSLNPGPGEQFF; CDR3 DNA: TGTGCCAGCAGTCTAAACCCGGGCCCAGGGGAGCAGTTCTTC
clone size: many; J gene: TRBJ1-6; D gene: NA; V gene: TRBV9; CDR3 protein: CASSVGGPDSPLHF; CDR3 DNA: TGTGCCAGCAGCGTAGGGGGACCGGATTCACCCCTCCACTTT
clone size: many; J gene: TRBJ2-4; D gene: NA; V gene: TRBV28; CDR3 protein: CASSSPGTGPSQYF; CDR3 DNA: TGTGCCAGCAGTTCCCCCGGCACAGGGCCGTCTCAGTACTTC
clone size: many; J gene: TRBJ2-7; D gene: TRBD2; V gene: TRBV6-2/TRBV6-3; CDR3 protein: CASFETSGTYEQYF; CDR3 DNA: TGTGCCAGCTTTGAGACTAGCGGAACCTACGAGCAGTACTTC
clone size: many; J gene: TRBJ2-7; D gene: TRBD1; V gene: TRBV28; CDR3 protein: CASSPPLGESLGSSLTGGHEQYF; CDR3 DNA: TGTGCCAGCAGTCCCCCCTTAGGGGAGTCACTGGGTTCTTCTCTGACAGGGGGCCACGAGCAGTACTTC
clone size: NA; J gene: TRBJ2-3; D gene: NA; V gene: TRBV12-3/TRBV12-4; CDR3 protein: CASSLARGSSGSTDTQYF; CDR3 DNA: TGTGCCAGCAGTTTAGCGCGCGGTAGCAGCGGGTCCACAGATACGCAGTATTTT
clone size: NA; J gene: TRBJ1-5; D gene: TRBD1; V gene: TRBV4-1; CDR3 protein: CASSRRQGCNQPQHF; CDR3 DNA: TGCGCCAGCAGCCGCCGACAGGGTTGCAATCAGCCCCAGCATTTT
clone size: few; J gene: TRBJ2-3; D gene: TRBD1; V gene: TRBV2; CDR3 protein: CASSGQVGDTQYF; CDR3 DNA: TGTGCCAGCAGCGGACAGGTGGGAGATACGCAGTATTTT
clone size: NA; J gene: TRBJ2-7; D gene: NA; V gene: TRBV12-3/TRBV12-4; CDR3 protein: CASSLAGGFRQYF; CDR3 DNA: TGTGCCAGCAGTTTAGCCGGGGGTTTCAGGCAGTACTTC
clone size: few; J gene: TRBJ1-1; D gene: TRBD1; V gene: TRBV15; CDR3 protein: CATSGPRTGKRVEAFF; CDR3 DNA: TGTGCCACCAGCGGCCCCCGGACAGGGAAGAGGGTTGAAGCTTTCTTT
clone size: NA; J gene: TRBJ1-1; D gene: NA; V gene: TRBV6-1; CDR3 protein: CASSSRDLNGRTEAFF; CDR3 DNA: TGTGCCAGCAGCAGCCGGGACTTAAATGGGCGGACTGAAGCTTTCTTT